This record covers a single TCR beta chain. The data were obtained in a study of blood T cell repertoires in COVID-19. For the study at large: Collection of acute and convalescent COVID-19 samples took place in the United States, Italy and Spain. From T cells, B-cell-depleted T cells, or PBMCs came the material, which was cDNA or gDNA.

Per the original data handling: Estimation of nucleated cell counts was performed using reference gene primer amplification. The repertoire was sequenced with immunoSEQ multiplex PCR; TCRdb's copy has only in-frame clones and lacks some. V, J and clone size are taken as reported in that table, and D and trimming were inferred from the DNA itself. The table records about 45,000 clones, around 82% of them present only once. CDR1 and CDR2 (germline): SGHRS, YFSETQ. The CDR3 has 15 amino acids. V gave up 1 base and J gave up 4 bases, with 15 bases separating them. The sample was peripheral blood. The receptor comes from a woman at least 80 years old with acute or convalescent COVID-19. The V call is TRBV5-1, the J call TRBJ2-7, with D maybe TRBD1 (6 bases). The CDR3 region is CASSLNPQGRYEQYF. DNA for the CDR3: TGCGCCAGCAGCTTGAATCCCCAGGGGCGGTACGAGCAGTACTTC.